A selection of T cell receptor beta chains follows, all from one sample in a study of regulatory T cells in long-lasting Graves disease. TCRdb reprocessed the multiplex PCR reads via MiXCR and lists one record per CDR3 protein. The sample shows 400,000 to 500,000 distinct CDR3 sequences, approximately 22% of them seen only once. Sample: peripheral blood mononuclear cells (PBMCs), taken when the disease was refractory, from a patient treated with antithyroid drugs. These receptors originate from a female donor with Graves disease. CDR3s include the opening cysteine and the closing phenylalanine or tryptophan. Fields, in order: CDR3 protein, CDR3 DNA, J gene, V gene, clone size, D gene, CDR3 length. A D gene is named only where the DNA matches it firmly. Clone size is given for some rows only: seen once, a few or many times, or a class if the clone is expanded.

CDR3: CASSEAGRSHEQYF; DNA: TGTGCCAGCAGTGAGGCGGGAAGGTCCCACGAGCAGTACTTC; J: TRBJ2-7; V: TRBV6-1; size: many; D: NA; length: 14
CDR3: CASKVGVSSYEQYF; DNA: TGTGCCAGCAAGGTCGGGGTAAGCTCCTACGAGCAGTACTTC; J: TRBJ2-7; V: TRBV2; size: many; D: NA; length: 14
CDR3: CASSEGFANEKLFF; DNA: TGCGCCAGCAGCGAGGGCTTCGCTAATGAAAAACTGTTTTTT; J: TRBJ1-4; V: TRBV5-1; size: NA; D: NA; length: 14
CDR3: CSAASRDRGMTEAFF; DNA: TGCAGTGCTGCGTCCCGGGACAGGGGGATGACTGAAGCTTTCTTT; J: TRBJ1-1; V: TRBV20-1; size: NA; D: TRBD1; length: 15
CDR3: CASTWRDRVGYEQYF; DNA: TGTGCCAGCACCTGGCGGGACAGAGTTGGGTACGAGCAGTACTTC; J: TRBJ2-7; V: TRBV27; size: few; D: NA; length: 15
CDR3: CASRRSGSRSDTQYF; DNA: TGTGCCAGCAGGAGGAGCGGGAGTCGCTCAGATACGCAGTATTTT; J: TRBJ2-3; V: TRBV6-1; size: NA; D: TRBD2; length: 15
CDR3: CATLSGRDRKRAQYF; DNA: TGTGCCACGCTTAGCGGGAGGGATAGAAAAAGGGCCCAGTACTTC; J: TRBJ2-5; V: TRBV7-8; size: many; D: TRBD2; length: 15
CDR3: CVTGQGDEQYF; DNA: TGTGTCACGGGACAGGGTGACGAGCAGTACTTC; J: TRBJ2-7; V: TRBV6-1; size: few; D: TRBD1; length: 11
CDR3: CATTDQPDGYTF; DNA: TGTGCCACCACAGACCAGCCTGATGGCTACACCTTC; J: TRBJ1-2; V: TRBV6-1; size: NA; D: NA; length: 12
CDR3: CASSESNIVGAFF; DNA: TGTGCCAGCAGTGAAAGTAACATCGTGGGGGCTTTCTTT; J: TRBJ1-1; V: TRBV6-1; size: many; D: NA; length: 13
CDR3: CASSHRIGPGLINEKLFF; DNA: TGTGCCAGCAGCCATCGGATCGGACCGGGACTGATTAATGAAAAACTGTTTTTT; J: TRBJ1-4; V: TRBV3-1; size: many; D: NA; length: 18
CDR3: CAVRRDLRGNEQFF; DNA: TGTGCCGTCCGCCGTGACCTGAGGGGCAATGAGCAGTTCTTC; J: TRBJ2-1; V: TRBV27; size: NA; D: NA; length: 14
CDR3: CASSTGTGYYGYTF; DNA: TGTGCCAGCAGCACCGGGACAGGGTACTATGGCTACACCTTC; J: TRBJ1-2; V: TRBV28; size: many; D: TRBD1; length: 14
CDR3: CASSVQGPVPEAFF; DNA: TGTGCCAGCAGTGTACAGGGACCGGTACCTGAAGCTTTCTTT; J: TRBJ1-1; V: TRBV12-3/TRBV12-4; size: NA; D: NA; length: 14
CDR3: CAWSQSRDRGKNIQYF; DNA: TGTGCCTGGAGTCAGAGCCGTGACAGGGGCAAAAACATTCAGTACTTC; J: TRBJ2-4; V: TRBV30; size: NA; D: TRBD1; length: 16
CDR3: CASSYSTASGYEQYF; DNA: TGTGCCAGCAGTTACTCGACCGCTAGCGGCTACGAGCAGTACTTC; J: TRBJ2-7; V: TRBV6-5; size: few; D: TRBD2; length: 15
CDR3: CASSQDFAGGSGETQYF; DNA: TGTGCCAGCAGCCAAGATTTTGCGGGAGGGTCAGGGGAGACCCAGTACTTC; J: TRBJ2-5; V: TRBV4-2; size: NA; D: TRBD2; length: 17
CDR3: CASSLLDSEETQYF; DNA: TGTGCCAGCAGCCTCTTGGACAGCGAAGAGACCCAGTACTTC; J: TRBJ2-5; V: TRBV13; size: few; D: NA; length: 14
CDR3: CASSLSANTGELFF; DNA: TGTGCCAGCAGTTTATCAGCGAACACCGGGGAGCTGTTTTTT; J: TRBJ2-2; V: TRBV12-3/TRBV12-4; size: many; D: NA; length: 14
CDR3: CASSSFTSGREEAQYF; DNA: TGTGCCAGCAGTTCATTTACTAGCGGGAGGGAAGAGGCCCAGTACTTC; J: TRBJ2-5; V: TRBV27; size: few; D: TRBD2; length: 16
CDR3: CASSLASGLRHEQYF; DNA: TGCGCCAGCAGCTTGGCTAGCGGGCTTCGGCACGAGCAGTACTTC; J: TRBJ2-7; V: TRBV5-1; size: many; D: TRBD2; length: 15
CDR3: CASSGGRGSLNQPQHF; DNA: TGTGCCAGCAGTGGGGGGCGGGGCAGCCTAAATCAGCCCCAGCATTTT; J: TRBJ1-5; V: TRBV25-1; size: many; D: NA; length: 16
CDR3: CASSPTRDIGHNSPLHF; DNA: TGTGCCAGTAGCCCAACCCGGGACATCGGCCATAATTCACCCCTCCACTTT; J: TRBJ1-6; V: TRBV19; size: NA; D: NA; length: 17
CDR3: CASLRLAGVTGELFF; DNA: TGTGCCAGTCTAAGACTAGCGGGAGTTACCGGGGAGCTGTTTTTT; J: TRBJ2-2; V: TRBV7-6; size: NA; D: TRBD2; length: 15
CDR3: CAVVPRGGGRSHEQYF; DNA: TGTGCCGTCGTCCCCAGGGGAGGGGGACGGTCCCACGAGCAGTACTTC; J: TRBJ2-7; V: TRBV12-3/TRBV12-4; size: many; D: NA; length: 16
CDR3: CAWSTGTQYEQYF; DNA: TGTGCCTGGAGTACGGGGACTCAATACGAGCAGTACTTC; J: TRBJ2-7; V: TRBV30; size: few; D: NA; length: 13
CDR3: CAWSVRSPGELFF; DNA: TGTGCCTGGAGTGTCCGGTCACCCGGGGAGCTGTTTTTT; J: TRBJ2-2; V: TRBV30; size: many; D: NA; length: 13
CDR3: CASSLAGFAYNEQFF; DNA: TGTGCCAGCAGCTTAGCAGGGTTCGCTTACAATGAGCAGTTCTTC; J: TRBJ2-1; V: TRBV7-9; size: NA; D: NA; length: 15
CDR3: CASSLGAASGANVLTF; DNA: TGTGCCAGCAGCTTGGGAGCCGCCTCTGGGGCCAACGTCCTGACTTTC; J: TRBJ2-6; V: TRBV7-9; size: NA; D: NA; length: 16
CDR3: CASSTSGGHTGELFF; DNA: TGTGCCAGCAGTACTAGCGGGGGACACACCGGGGAGCTGTTTTTT; J: TRBJ2-2; V: TRBV5-4; size: NA; D: TRBD2; length: 15
CDR3: CAISGTGVLPQQYF; DNA: TGTGCCATCAGTGGGACGGGAGTTTTGCCTCAGCAGTACTTC; J: TRBJ2-7; V: TRBV10-3; size: many; D: NA; length: 14
CDR3: CSVEAGRNTEAFF; DNA: TGCAGCGTTGAGGCAGGGCGCAACACTGAAGCTTTCTTT; J: TRBJ1-1; V: TRBV29-1; size: many; D: NA; length: 13
CDR3: CAGSGRGSGELFF; DNA: TGTGCCGGGAGCGGGAGGGGAAGCGGGGAGCTGTTTTTT; J: TRBJ2-2; V: TRBV28; size: few; D: TRBD2; length: 13